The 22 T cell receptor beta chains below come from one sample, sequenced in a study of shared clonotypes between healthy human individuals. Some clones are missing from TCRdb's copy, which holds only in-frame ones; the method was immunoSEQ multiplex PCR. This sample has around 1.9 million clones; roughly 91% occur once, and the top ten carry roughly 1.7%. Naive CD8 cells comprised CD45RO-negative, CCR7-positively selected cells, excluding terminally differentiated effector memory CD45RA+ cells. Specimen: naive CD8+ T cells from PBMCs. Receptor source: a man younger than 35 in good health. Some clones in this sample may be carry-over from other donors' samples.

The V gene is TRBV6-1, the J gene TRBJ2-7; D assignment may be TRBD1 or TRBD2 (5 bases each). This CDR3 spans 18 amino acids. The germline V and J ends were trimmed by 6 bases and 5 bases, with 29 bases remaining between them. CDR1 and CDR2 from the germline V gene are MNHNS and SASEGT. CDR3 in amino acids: CASSENGAGSGMWHEQYF. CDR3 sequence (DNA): TGTGCCAGCAGCGAAAACGGGGCAGGTTCGGGGATGTGGCACGAGCAGTACTTC.

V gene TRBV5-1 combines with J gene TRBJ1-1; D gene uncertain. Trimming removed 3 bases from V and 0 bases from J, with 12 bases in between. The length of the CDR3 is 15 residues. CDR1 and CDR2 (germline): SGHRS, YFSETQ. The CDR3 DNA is TGCGCCAGCAGCTCGACCCTTGGCGTGAACACTGAAGCTTTCTTT. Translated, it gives CASSSTLGVNTEAFF. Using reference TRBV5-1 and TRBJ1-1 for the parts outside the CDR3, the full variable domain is KAGVTQTPRYLIKTRGQQVTLSCSPISGHRSVSWYQQTPGQGLQFLFEYFSETQRNKGNFPGRFSGRQFSNSRSEMNVSTLELGDSALYLCASSSTLGVNTEAFFGQGTRLTVV.

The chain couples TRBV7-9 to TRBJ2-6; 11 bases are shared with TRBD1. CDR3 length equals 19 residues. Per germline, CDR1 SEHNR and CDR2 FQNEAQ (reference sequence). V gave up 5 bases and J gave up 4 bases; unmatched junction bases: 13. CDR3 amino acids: CASSQAPDRGRSGANVLTF. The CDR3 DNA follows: TGTGCCAGCAGCCAAGCCCCGGACAGGGGGCGTTCCGGGGCCAACGTCCTGACTTTC.

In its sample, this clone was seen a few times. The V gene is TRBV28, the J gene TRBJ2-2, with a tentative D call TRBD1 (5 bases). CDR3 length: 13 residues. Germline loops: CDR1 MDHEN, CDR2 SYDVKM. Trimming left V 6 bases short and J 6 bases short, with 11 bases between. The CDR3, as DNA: TGTGCCAGCAGGTATCACAGGTCCGGGGAGCTGTTTTTT. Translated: CASRYHRSGELFF.

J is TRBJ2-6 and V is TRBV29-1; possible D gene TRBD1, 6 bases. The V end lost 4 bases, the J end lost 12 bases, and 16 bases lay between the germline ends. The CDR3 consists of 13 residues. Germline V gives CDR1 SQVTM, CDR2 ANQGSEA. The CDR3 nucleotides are TGCAGCGTTGTTGGGGGCGGAATCCCCGTCCTGACTTTC. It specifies CSVVGGGIPVLTF.

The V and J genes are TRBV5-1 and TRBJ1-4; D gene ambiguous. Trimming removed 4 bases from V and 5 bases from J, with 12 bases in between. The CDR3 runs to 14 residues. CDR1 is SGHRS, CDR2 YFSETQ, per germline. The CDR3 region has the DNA TGCGCCAGCAGCCGAGAGCGGCCCAATGAAAAACTGTTTTTT. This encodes CASSRERPNEKLFF.

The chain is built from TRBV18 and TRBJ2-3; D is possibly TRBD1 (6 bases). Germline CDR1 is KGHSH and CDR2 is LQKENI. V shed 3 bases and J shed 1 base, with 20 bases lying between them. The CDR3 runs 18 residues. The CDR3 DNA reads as TGTGCCAGCTCACCTGGTTGGGACATCGCGGCGGGCACAGATACGCAGTATTTT. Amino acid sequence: CASSPGWDIAAGTDTQYF.

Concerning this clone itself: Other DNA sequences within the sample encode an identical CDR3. The CDR3 region has the DNA TGTGCCAGCAGTTACTCGGAAGGGAACGAGCAGTACTTC. This codes for CASSYSEGNEQYF. The chain links TRBV6-5 to TRBJ2-7; D remains ambiguous. Per the germline V gene, CDR1 is MNHEY and CDR2 is SVGAGI. The CDR3 contains 13 residues. V lost 0 bases and J 5 bases, leaving 8 bases between the germline ends.

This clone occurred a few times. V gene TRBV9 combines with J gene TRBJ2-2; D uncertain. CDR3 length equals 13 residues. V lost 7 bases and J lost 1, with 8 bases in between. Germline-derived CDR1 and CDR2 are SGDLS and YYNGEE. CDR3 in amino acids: CASPDGNTGELFF. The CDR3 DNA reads TGTGCCAGCCCTGACGGGAACACCGGGGAGCTGTTTTTT.

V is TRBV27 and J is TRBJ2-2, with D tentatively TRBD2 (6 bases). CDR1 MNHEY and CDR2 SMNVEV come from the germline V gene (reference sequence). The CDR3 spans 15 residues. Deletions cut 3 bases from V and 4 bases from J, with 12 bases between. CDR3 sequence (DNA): TGTGCCAGCAGTTTGGGGGGTTGGACCACCGGGGAGCTGTTTTTT. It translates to CASSLGGWTTGELFF.

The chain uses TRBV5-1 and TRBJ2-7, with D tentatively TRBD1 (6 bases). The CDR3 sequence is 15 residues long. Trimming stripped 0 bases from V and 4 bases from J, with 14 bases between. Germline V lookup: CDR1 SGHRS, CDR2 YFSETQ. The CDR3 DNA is TGCGCCAGCAGCTTGGATCAGGGGACGGGGTACGAGCAGTACTTC. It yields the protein CASSLDQGTGYEQYF.

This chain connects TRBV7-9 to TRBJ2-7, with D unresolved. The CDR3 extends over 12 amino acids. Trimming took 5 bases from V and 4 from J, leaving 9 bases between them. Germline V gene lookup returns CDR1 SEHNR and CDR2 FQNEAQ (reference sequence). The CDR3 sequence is CASSPPRYEQYF. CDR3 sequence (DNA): TGTGCCAGCAGCCCTCCTAGGTACGAGCAGTACTTC.

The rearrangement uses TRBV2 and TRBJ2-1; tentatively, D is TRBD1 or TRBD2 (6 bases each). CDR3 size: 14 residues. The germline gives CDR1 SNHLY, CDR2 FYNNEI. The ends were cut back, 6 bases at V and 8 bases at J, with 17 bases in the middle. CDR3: CASRGGTSGDEQFF. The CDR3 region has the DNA TGTGCCAGCAGAGGGGGGACTTCTGGGGATGAGCAGTTCTTC.

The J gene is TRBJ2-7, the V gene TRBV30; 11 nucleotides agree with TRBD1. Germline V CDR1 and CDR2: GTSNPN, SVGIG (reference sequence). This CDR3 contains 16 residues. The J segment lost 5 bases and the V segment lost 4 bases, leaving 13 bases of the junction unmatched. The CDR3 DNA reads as TGTGCCTGGAACAACCGGGACAGGGGGATTACGGACGAGCAGTACTTC. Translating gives CAWNNRDRGITDEQYF.

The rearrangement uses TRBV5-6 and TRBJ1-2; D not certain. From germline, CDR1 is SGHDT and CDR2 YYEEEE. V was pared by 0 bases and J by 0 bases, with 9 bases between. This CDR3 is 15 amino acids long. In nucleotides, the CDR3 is TGTGCCAGCAGCTTGGGTGCTAAAGCTAACTATGGCTACACCTTC. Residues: CASSLGAKANYGYTF.

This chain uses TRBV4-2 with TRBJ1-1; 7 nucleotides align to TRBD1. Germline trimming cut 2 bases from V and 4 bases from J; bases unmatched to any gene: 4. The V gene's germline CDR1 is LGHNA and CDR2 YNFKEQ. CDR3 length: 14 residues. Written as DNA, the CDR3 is TGTGCCAGCAGCCAACTTCGGACAGGCACTGAAGCTTTCTTT. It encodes CASSQLRTGTEAFF.

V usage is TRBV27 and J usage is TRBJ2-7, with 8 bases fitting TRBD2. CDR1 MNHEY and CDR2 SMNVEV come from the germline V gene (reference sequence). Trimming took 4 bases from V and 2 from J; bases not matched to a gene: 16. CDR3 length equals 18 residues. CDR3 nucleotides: TGTGCCAGCAGTTCCAGAGATCAAACTAGCGGTATCGCCTACGAGCAGTACTTC. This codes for CASSSRDQTSGIAYEQYF.

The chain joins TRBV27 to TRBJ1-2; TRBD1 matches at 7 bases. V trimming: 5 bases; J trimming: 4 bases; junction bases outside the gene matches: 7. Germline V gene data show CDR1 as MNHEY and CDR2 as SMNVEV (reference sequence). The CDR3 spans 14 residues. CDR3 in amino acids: CASSVRDRRYGYTF. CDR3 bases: TGTGCCAGCAGTGTACGGGACAGACGCTATGGCTACACCTTC.

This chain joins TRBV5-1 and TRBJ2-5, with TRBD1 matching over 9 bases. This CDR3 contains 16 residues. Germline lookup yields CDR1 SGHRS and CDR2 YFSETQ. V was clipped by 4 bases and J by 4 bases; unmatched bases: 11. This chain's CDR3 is CASSPLRDREVETQYF. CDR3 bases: TGCGCCAGCAGCCCACTCCGGGACAGGGAGGTAGAGACCCAGTACTTC.

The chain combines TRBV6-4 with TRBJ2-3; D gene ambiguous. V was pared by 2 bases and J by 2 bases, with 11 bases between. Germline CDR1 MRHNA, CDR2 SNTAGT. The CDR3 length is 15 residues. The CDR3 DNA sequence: TGTGCCAGCAGTGACGGGCAGCGATCCACAGATACGCAGTATTTT. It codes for CASSDGQRSTDTQYF.

The CDR3 DNA sequence: TGTGCCAGTAGTTGGCAGGGGTACGGGCAGCCCCAGCATTTT. Protein: CASSWQGYGQPQHF. The V and J genes are TRBV19 and TRBJ1-5, with TRBD1 as a possible D gene (6 bases). The CDR3 has 14 amino acids. Trimming took 5 bases from V and 7 from J, leaving 15 bases between them. Germline-derived CDR1 and CDR2 are LNHDA and SQIVND (reference sequence).

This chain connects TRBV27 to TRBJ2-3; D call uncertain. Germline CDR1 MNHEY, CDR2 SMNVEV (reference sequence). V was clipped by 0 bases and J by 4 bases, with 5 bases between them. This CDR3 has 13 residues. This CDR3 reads CASSLSWADTQYF. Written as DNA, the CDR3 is TGTGCCAGCAGTTTATCCTGGGCAGATACGCAGTATTTT.